A selection of T cell receptor beta chains follows, all from one sample in a study of blood T cell repertoires in COVID-19. Generated by immunoSEQ multiplex PCR, the TCRdb table keeps only in-frame clones and is missing some. The sample includes some 410,000 clones, over 75% of them seen just once. Specimen: PBMCs or T cells enriched from blood (not recorded which). All receptors come from a woman in her 30s with acute COVID-19. CDR3s include the opening cysteine and the closing phenylalanine or tryptophan. A D gene is named only where the DNA matches it firmly. Expanded clones are given a class, and other clones once, few, many or no size at all.

d_call,v_call,clone_size,j_call,cdr3_aa,cdr3_nt
TRBD1,TRBV4-3,once,TRBJ2-2,CASGTGGKTGELFF,TGCGCCAGCGGGACAGGGGGCAAGACCGGGGAGCTGTTTTTT
NA,TRBV2,NA,TRBJ2-2,CASSGRQGGELFF,TGTGCCAGCAGCGGTCGTCAGGGCGGGGAGCTGTTTTTT
NA,TRBV7-2,NA,TRBJ1-4,CASSLVQGREGKLFF,TGTGCCAGCAGCTTAGTTCAAGGGAGGGAGGGAAAACTGTTTTTT
NA,TRBV12-2,NA,TRBJ1-2,CASRSNGDPNYGYTF,TGTGCAAGTCGCTCGAACGGGGATCCGAACTATGGCTACACCTTC
TRBD2,TRBV6-4,NA,TRBJ2-2,CASRGGLADTGELFF,TGTGCCAGCCGGGGGGGACTAGCGGACACCGGGGAGCTGTTTTTT
NA,TRBV6-1,few,TRBJ1-3,CASREGQLFSGNTIYF,TGTGCCAGCAGGGAAGGGCAGTTGTTCTCTGGAAACACCATATATTTT
TRBD2,TRBV9,once,TRBJ2-2,CASSVSGGHTGELFF,TGTGCCAGCAGCGTTAGCGGGGGACACACCGGGGAGCTGTTTTTT
TRBD2,TRBV4-3,NA,TRBJ2-5,CASSQDHGGWQETQYF,TGCGCCAGCAGCCAAGATCACGGGGGGTGGCAAGAGACCCAGTACTTC
NA,TRBV18,NA,TRBJ1-2,CASSPLPGLSNYGYTF,TGTGCCAGCTCACCACTCCCCGGACTCTCTAACTATGGCTACACCTTC
TRBD1,TRBV5-1,NA,TRBJ2-1,CASKGQTRDEQFF,TGCGCCAGCAAGGGACAGACTCGCGATGAGCAGTTCTTC
NA,TRBV12-3/TRBV12-4,NA,TRBJ2-7,CASSFQGWDEQYF,TGTGCCAGCAGTTTTCAGGGATGGGACGAGCAGTACTTC
TRBD1,TRBV6-5,NA,TRBJ1-2,CASSPGQANYGYTF,TGTGCCAGCAGTCCGGGACAGGCAAACTATGGCTACACCTTC
NA,TRBV18,NA,TRBJ1-2,CASSPGAEYGYTF,TGTGCCAGCTCACCAGGAGCGGAGTATGGCTACACCTTC
NA,TRBV5-1,NA,TRBJ2-7,CASSFIGQPISYEQYF,TGCGCCAGCAGCTTTATAGGACAGCCTATCTCCTACGAGCAGTACTTC
TRBD1,TRBV5-1,NA,TRBJ2-7,CASSPRQGQSSYEQYF,TGCGCCAGCAGCCCTAGACAGGGCCAAAGCTCCTACGAGCAGTACTTC
TRBD2,TRBV5-8,NA,TRBJ2-2,CASRQGLAANTGELFF,TGTGCCAGCAGACAGGGACTAGCGGCGAACACCGGGGAGCTGTTTTTT
NA,TRBV28,NA,TRBJ1-6,CASSLASSPNNSPLHF,TGTGCCAGCAGTTTGGCTTCTTCCCCCAATAATTCACCCCTCCACTTT
NA,TRBV7-2,NA,TRBJ1-3,CASSLSQISGNTIYF,TGTGCCAGCAGCCTTAGTCAAATCTCTGGAAACACCATATATTTT
TRBD2,TRBV11-1,NA,TRBJ2-3,CASSFLTSGGTDTQYF,TGTGCCAGCAGCTTCCTGACTAGCGGGGGCACAGATACGCAGTATTTT
TRBD1,TRBV7-8,NA,TRBJ2-7,CASSLESRDRVLREQYF,TGTGCCAGCAGCTTAGAATCCCGGGACAGGGTGCTACGCGAGCAGTACTTC
TRBD2,TRBV9,NA,TRBJ2-3,CASSAGLAGASVDTQYF,TGTGCCAGCAGCGCAGGACTAGCGGGGGCCTCGGTGGATACGCAGTATTTT
TRBD2,TRBV3-1/TRBV3-2,NA,TRBJ2-1,CASSRLGTRGYNEQFF,TGTGCCAGCAGCCGACTAGGGACTAGAGGCTACAATGAGCAGTTCTTC
NA,TRBV30,NA,TRBJ1-3,CAWIGAPHGNTIYF,TGTGCCTGGATTGGAGCTCCACATGGAAACACCATATATTTT
TRBD2,TRBV2,NA,TRBJ2-7,CASSEGSSGSYEQYF,TGTGCCAGCAGTGAAGGTTCTAGCGGTAGCTACGAGCAGTACTTC
NA,TRBV7-2,NA,TRBJ1-5,CASSLSGDGQPQHF,TGTGCCAGCAGTCTGAGCGGGGATGGCCAGCCCCAGCATTTT
NA,TRBV10-2,NA,TRBJ1-3,CATTGSAGNTIYF,TGCGCCACCACAGGTTCCGCTGGAAACACCATATATTTT
TRBD1,TRBV18,NA,TRBJ1-4,CASSAQGPTNEKLFF,TGTGCCAGCTCAGCACAGGGGCCAACTAATGAAAAACTGTTTTTT
TRBD1,TRBV7-9,NA,TRBJ2-1,CASSLAGTGAYNEQFF,TGTGCCAGCAGCTTAGCCGGGACAGGGGCCTACAATGAGCAGTTCTTC
TRBD2,TRBV7-3,NA,TRBJ2-1,CASSFGGGSSYNEQFF,TGTGCCAGCAGCTTTGGCGGGGGGAGCTCCTACAATGAGCAGTTCTTC
TRBD1,TRBV5-8,NA,TRBJ1-5,CASSLGQGAYQPQHF,TGTGCCAGCAGCTTGGGGCAGGGGGCCTATCAGCCCCAGCATTTT
NA,TRBV19,NA,TRBJ1-2,CASSRSSGLTYGYTF,TGTGCCAGTAGTAGAAGTTCGGGACTCACCTATGGCTACACCTTC
TRBD1,TRBV6-5,NA,TRBJ1-4,CASNPGQGFEKLFF,TGTGCCAGCAATCCGGGACAGGGTTTTGAAAAACTGTTTTTT
NA,TRBV6-5,NA,TRBJ2-5,CASSYSMATGETQYF,TGTGCCAGCAGTTACTCGATGGCCACGGGGGAGACCCAGTACTTC
NA,TRBV24-1,NA,TRBJ2-2,CATSAATGGVTGELFF,TGTGCCACCAGTGCCGCGACTGGAGGGGTCACCGGGGAGCTGTTTTTT
TRBD1,TRBV7-2,NA,TRBJ2-7,CASSLSGGTVPYEQYF,TGTGCCAGCAGCTTAAGCGGTGGGACAGTCCCCTACGAGCAGTACTTC
TRBD1,TRBV19,NA,TRBJ2-3,CASSPWDRGTNTQYF,TGTGCCAGTAGTCCGTGGGACAGGGGTACGAATACGCAGTATTTT
TRBD2,TRBV7-3,NA,TRBJ2-1,CASSPTSGGSPEQFF,TGTGCCAGCAGCCCGACTAGCGGGGGGAGTCCTGAGCAGTTCTTC
TRBD2,TRBV4-2,NA,TRBJ2-3,CASSQEGLAGALSTDTQYF,TGTGCCAGCAGCCAAGAAGGGCTAGCGGGGGCCCTTAGCACAGATACGCAGTATTTT
TRBD1,TRBV6-5,NA,TRBJ1-1,CASTVGQQNTEAFF,TGTGCCAGCACTGTGGGACAGCAGAACACTGAAGCTTTCTTT
TRBD1,TRBV4-1,NA,TRBJ1-4,CASSQAPPGGRTEKLFF,TGCGCCAGCAGCCAAGCACCCCCAGGGGGTCGAACTGAAAAACTGTTTTTT
TRBD1,TRBV2,NA,TRBJ1-1,CASSAGQLMNTEAFF,TGTGCCAGCAGTGCGGGACAGCTCATGAACACTGAAGCTTTCTTT
NA,TRBV5-1,NA,TRBJ2-5,CASSLTPKETQYF,TGCGCCAGCAGCTTGACACCGAAGGAGACCCAGTACTTC
NA,TRBV24-1,NA,TRBJ2-1,CATSDLPRGEQFF,TGTGCCACCAGTGATTTGCCAAGGGGAGAGCAGTTCTTC
NA,TRBV27,NA,TRBJ1-4,CASSAPLQVDEKLFF,TGTGCCAGCAGTGCCCCCCTTCAGGTCGATGAAAAACTGTTTTTT
NA,TRBV25-1,NA,TRBJ2-1,CASSGPLAVAREQFF,TGTGCCAGCAGTGGCCCCCTCGCGGTAGCGCGTGAGCAGTTCTTC
NA,TRBV24-1,NA,TRBJ2-7,CATSDPVRGVDEQYF,TGTGCCACCAGTGACCCCGTTCGGGGTGTCGACGAGCAGTACTTC
NA,TRBV7-9,NA,TRBJ2-6,CASSITSKAPSGANVLTF,TGTGCCAGCAGCATTACCTCTAAAGCTCCCTCTGGGGCCAACGTCCTGACTTTC
NA,TRBV10-1,NA,TRBJ2-1,CASSESGSHSYNEQFF,TGCGCCAGCAGTGAGTCTGGCAGTCACTCCTACAATGAGCAGTTCTTC
NA,TRBV19,NA,TRBJ1-5,CASSIDLRRGGGGPQHF,TGTGCCAGTAGTATAGATCTCAGGAGAGGGGGTGGTGGGCCCCAGCATTTT
TRBD1,TRBV6-5,NA,TRBJ1-2,CASSQQGYGYTF,TGTGCCAGCAGTCAACAGGGGTATGGCTACACCTTC
NA,TRBV5-1,once,TRBJ2-3,CASSLGTPSTDTQYF,TGCGCCAGCAGCTTAGGGACTCCTTCCACAGATACGCAGTATTTT
NA,TRBV7-2,NA,TRBJ2-3,CASSLVPGMSTDTQYF,TGTGCCAGCAGCTTAGTCCCAGGGATGAGCACAGATACGCAGTATTTT
TRBD1,TRBV20-1,many,TRBJ1-5,CSASGTDYSNQPQHF,TGCAGTGCTAGTGGGACAGACTATAGCAATCAGCCCCAGCATTTT
NA,TRBV5-1,NA,TRBJ2-7,CASSPDRQSSYEQYF,TGCGCCAGCAGCCCGGACCGACAGAGCTCCTACGAGCAGTACTTC
NA,TRBV6-2/TRBV6-3,NA,TRBJ1-2,CASSYESGFGYTF,TGTGCCAGCAGTTATGAGTCAGGCTTTGGCTACACCTTC